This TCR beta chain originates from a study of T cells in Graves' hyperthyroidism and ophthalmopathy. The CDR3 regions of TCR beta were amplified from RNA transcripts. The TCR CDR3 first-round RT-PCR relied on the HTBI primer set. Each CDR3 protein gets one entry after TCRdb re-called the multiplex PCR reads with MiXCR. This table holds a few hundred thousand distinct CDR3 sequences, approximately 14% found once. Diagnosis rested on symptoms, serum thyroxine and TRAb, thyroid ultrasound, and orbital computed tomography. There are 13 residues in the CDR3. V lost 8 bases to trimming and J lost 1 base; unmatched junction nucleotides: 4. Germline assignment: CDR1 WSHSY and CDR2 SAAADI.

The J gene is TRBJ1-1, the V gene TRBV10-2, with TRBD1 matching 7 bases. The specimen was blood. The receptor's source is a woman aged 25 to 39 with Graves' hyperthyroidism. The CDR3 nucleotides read TGCGCCAGCGTCGGGACAGAGAACACTGAAGCTTTCTTT. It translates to CASVGTENTEAFF.